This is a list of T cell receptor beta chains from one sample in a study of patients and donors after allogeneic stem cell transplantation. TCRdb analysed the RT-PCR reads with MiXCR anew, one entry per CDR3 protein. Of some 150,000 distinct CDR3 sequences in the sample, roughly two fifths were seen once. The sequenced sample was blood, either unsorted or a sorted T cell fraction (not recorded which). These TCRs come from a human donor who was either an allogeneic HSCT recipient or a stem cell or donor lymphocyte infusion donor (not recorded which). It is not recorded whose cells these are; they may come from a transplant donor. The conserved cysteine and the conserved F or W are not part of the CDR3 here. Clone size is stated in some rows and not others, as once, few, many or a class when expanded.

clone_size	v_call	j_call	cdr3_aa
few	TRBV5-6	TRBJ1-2	ASSYPGQSNYGYT
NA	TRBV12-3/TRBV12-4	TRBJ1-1	ASRDLLHDTEAF
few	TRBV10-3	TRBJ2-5	AISESRQGPEETQY
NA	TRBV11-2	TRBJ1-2	ASSSPPGTGANYGYT
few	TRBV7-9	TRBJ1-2	ASSLPGDPGYT
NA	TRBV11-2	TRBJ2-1	ASSFGGGYNEQF
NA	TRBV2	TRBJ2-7	ASNNQGPFTLYEQY
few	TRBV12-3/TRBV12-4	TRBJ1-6	ASSLEAQQGSYNSPLH
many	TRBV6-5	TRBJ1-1	ASSYGMNTEAF
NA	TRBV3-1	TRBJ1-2	ASSQGDRAHGYT